In this sample, the clone carrying this TCR beta chain turned up a few times. Its target is not known. It may be a read error: a sequence one base away is much more abundant. This record belongs to a study of blood T cells in healthy people across ages. In the study overall: Template switching recovered approximately one barcoded beta molecule for every two T cells. Study-wide points: The study found more naive CD4+ cells and higher diversity in long-lived than aged donors. PBMCs left unsorted prevented a conclusive naive versus antigen-experienced comparison.

Combining a sample-barcoded 5' primer with a J-beta primer mix, a second PCR ran for roughly 7 to 12 cycles. TCRdb fed the 5' RACE reads into MiXCR, producing one record per CDR3 protein. The sample yields about 930,000 distinct CDR3 sequences, 25% to 30% seen once. Each donor gave ten milliliters of peripheral blood. The data were also submitted as part of a second study, on T cells of mothers and their children.

Material: blood. The source of this sequence is a woman between 40 and 55 years old in good health.

DNA for the CDR3: TGCAGTGCTAGACTAGCGGGGGGCCAAAGCTACAATGAGCGGTTCTTC. This translates into CSARLAGGQSYNERFF. V is TRBV20-1 and J is TRBJ2-1; 11 nucleotides match TRBD2. The CDR3 totals 16 residues. CDR1 is DFQATT, CDR2 SNEGSKA, per germline (reference sequence).